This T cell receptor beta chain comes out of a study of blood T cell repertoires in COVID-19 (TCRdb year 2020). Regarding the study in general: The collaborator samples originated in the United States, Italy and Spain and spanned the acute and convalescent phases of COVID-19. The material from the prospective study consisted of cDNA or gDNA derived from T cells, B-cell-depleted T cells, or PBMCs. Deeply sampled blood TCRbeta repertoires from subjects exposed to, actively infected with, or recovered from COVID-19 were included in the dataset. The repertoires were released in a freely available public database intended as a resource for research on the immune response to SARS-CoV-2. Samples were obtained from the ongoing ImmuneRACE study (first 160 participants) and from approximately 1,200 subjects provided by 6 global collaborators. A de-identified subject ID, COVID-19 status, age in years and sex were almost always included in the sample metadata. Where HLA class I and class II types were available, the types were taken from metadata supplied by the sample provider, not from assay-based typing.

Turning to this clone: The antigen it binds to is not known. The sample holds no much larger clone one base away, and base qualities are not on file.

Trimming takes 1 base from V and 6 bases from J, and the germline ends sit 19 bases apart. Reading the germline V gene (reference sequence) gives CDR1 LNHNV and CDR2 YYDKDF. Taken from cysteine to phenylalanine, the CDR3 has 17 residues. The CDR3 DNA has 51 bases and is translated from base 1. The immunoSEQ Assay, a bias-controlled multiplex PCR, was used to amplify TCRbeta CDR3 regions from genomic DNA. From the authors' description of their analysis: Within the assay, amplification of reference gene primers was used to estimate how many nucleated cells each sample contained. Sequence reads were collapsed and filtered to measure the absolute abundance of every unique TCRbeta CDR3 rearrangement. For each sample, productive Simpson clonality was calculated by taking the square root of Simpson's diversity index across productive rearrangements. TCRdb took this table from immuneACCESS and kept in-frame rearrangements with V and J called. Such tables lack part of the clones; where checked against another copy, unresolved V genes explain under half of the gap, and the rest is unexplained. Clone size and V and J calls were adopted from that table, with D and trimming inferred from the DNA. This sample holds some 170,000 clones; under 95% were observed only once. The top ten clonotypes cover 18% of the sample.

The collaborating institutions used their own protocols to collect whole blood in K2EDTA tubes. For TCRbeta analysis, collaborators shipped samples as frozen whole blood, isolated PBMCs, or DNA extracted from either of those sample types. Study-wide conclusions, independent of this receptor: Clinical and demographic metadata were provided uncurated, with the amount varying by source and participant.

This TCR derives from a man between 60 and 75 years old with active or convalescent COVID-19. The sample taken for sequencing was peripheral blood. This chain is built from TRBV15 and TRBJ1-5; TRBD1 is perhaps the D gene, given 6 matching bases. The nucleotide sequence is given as TGTGCCACCAGCAGAGTCCCCGATCCACAGGGTCGTCAGCCCCAGCATTTT. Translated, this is CATSRVPDPQGRQPQHF.